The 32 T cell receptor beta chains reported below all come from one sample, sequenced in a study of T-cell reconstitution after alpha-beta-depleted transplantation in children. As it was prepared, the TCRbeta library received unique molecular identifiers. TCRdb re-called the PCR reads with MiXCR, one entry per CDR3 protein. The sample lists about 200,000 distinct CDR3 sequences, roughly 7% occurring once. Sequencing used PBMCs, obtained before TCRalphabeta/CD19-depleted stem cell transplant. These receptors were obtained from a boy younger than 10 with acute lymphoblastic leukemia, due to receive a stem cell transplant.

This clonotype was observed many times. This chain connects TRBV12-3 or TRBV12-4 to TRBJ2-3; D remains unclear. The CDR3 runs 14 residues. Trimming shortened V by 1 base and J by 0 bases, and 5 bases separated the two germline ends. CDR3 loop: CASSLGPSTDTQYF. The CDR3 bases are TGTGCCAGCAGTTTAGGACCCAGCACAGATACGCAGTATTTT.

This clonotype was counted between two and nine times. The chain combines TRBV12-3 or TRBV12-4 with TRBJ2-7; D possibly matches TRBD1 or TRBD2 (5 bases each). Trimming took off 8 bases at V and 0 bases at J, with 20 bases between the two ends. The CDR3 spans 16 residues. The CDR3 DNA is TGTGCCAGCTCACCGGGAAGTCAGGGTGACTCCTACGAGCAGTACTTC. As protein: CASSPGSQGDSYEQYF.

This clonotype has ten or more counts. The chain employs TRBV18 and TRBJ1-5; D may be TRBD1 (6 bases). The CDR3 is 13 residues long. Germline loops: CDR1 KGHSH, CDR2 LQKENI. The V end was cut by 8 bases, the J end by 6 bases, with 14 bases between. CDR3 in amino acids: CASTAGDRQPQHF. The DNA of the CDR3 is TGTGCCAGCACGGCAGGGGATCGTCAGCCCCAGCATTTT.

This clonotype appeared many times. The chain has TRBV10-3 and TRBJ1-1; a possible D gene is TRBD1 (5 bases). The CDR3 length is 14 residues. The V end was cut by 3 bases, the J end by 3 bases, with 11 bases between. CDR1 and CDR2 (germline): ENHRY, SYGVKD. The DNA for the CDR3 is TGTGCCATCAGTGAAAGAGGGGTCGACACTGAAGCTTTCTTT. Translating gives CAISERGVDTEAFF.

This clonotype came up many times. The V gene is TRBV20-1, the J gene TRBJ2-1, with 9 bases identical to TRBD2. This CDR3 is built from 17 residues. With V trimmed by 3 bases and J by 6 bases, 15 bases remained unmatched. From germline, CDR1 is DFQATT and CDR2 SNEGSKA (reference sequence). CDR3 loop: CSASLPGAGGAGNEQFF. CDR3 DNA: TGCAGTGCTAGCCTGCCGGGAGCGGGGGGAGCGGGCAATGAGCAGTTCTTC.

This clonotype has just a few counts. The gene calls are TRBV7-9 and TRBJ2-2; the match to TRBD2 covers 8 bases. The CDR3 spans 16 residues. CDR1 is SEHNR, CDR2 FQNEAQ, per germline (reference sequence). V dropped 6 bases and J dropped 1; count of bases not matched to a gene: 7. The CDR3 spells CASRDRAGVNTGELFF. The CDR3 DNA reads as TGTGCCAGCAGAGATCGAGCGGGAGTGAACACCGGGGAGCTGTTTTTT.

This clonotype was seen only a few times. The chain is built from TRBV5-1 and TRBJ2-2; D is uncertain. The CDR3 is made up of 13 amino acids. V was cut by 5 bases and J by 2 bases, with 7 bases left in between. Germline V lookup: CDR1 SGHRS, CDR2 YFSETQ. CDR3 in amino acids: CASSPQNTGELFF. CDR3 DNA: TGCGCCAGCAGTCCGCAAAACACCGGGGAGCTGTTTTTT.

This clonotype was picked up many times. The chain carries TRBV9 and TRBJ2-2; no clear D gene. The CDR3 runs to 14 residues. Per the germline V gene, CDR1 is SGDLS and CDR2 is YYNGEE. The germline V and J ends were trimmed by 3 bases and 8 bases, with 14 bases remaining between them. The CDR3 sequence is CASSAQHGSGELFF. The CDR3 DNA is TGTGCCAGCAGCGCTCAACATGGTTCAGGGGAGCTGTTTTTT.

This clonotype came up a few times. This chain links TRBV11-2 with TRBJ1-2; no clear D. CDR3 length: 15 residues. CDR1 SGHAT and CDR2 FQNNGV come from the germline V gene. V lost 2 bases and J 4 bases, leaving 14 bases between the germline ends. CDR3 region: CASSLFGSPSYGYTF. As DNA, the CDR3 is TGTGCCAGCAGCTTATTTGGCAGTCCTTCCTATGGCTACACCTTC.

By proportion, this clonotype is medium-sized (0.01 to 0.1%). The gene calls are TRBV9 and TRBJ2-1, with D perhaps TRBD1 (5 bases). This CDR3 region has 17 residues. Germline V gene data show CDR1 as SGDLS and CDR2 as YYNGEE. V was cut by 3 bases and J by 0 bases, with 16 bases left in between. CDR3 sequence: CASSGERQPSSYNEQFF. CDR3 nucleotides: TGTGCCAGCAGCGGCGAGAGACAGCCGAGCTCCTACAATGAGCAGTTCTTC.

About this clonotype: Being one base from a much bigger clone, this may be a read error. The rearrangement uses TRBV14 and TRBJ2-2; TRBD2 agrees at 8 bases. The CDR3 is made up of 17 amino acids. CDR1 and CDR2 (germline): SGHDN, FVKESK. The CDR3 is CASIQESREGRTGELFF. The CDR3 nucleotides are TGTGCCAGCATCCAAGAATCTCGGGAGGGCCGCACCGGGGAGCTGTTTTTT.

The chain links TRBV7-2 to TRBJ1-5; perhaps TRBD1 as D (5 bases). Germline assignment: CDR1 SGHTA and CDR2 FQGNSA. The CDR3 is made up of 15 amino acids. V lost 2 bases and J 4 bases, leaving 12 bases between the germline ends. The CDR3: CASSLNRGTNQPQHF. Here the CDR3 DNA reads TGTGCCAGCAGCTTAAACCGGGGCACTAATCAGCCCCAGCATTTT.

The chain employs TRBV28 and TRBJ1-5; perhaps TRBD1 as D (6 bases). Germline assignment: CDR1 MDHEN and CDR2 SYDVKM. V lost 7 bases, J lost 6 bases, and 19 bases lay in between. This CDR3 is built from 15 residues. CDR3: CASTERGGFGQPQHF. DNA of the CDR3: TGTGCCAGCACAGAACGAGGGGGATTCGGTCAGCCCCAGCATTTT.

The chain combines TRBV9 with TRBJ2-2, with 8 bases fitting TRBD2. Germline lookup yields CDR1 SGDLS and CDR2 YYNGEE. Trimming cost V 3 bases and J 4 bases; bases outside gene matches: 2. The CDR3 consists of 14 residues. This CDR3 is CASSAGGGTGELFF. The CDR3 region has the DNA TGTGCCAGCAGCGCGGGAGGGGGCACCGGGGAGCTGTTTTTT.

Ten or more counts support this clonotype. DNA of the CDR3: TGTGCCAGCAGCCCCGCCGGGTCGGCCGAGCAGTACTTC. It specifies CASSPAGSAEQYF. This chain connects TRBV7-9 to TRBJ2-7, with D unresolved. This CDR3 comprises 13 residues. Germline CDR1 is SEHNR and CDR2 is FQNEAQ (reference sequence). The ends were cut back, 5 bases at V and 6 bases at J, with 14 bases in the middle. Complete variable domain (other parts from reference TRBV7-9 and TRBJ2-7): DTGVSQNPRHKITKRGQNVTFRCDPISEHNRLYWYRQTLGQGPEFLTYFQNEAQLEKSRLLSDRFSAERPKGSFSTLEIQRTEQGDSAMYLCASSPAGSAEQYFGPGTRLTVT.

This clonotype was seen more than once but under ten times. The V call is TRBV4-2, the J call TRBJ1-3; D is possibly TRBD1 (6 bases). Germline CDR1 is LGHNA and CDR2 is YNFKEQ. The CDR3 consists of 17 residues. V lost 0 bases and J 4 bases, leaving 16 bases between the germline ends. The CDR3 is CASSQDLQGRLGNTIYF. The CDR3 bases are TGTGCCAGCAGCCAAGATCTTCAGGGGCGATTGGGAAACACCATATATTTT.

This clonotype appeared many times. As DNA, the CDR3 is TGCAGCGTTGAATTGGCTAGCGGGGGGCCATACAATGAGCAGTTCTTC. Translated: CSVELASGGPYNEQFF. This chain connects TRBV29-1 to TRBJ2-1; TRBD2 agrees at 11 bases. The ends lost 2 bases at V and 4 bases at J; junction bases unmatched: 7. Germline V lookup: CDR1 SQVTM, CDR2 ANQGSEA. This CDR3 comprises 16 residues.

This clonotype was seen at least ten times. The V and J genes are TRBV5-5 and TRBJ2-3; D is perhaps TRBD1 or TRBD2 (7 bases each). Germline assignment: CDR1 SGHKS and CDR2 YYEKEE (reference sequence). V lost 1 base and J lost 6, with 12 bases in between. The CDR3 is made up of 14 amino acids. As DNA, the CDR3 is TGTGCCAGCAGCTTGAGTCAGGGGGGGGATACGCAGTATTTT. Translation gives CASSLSQGGDTQYF. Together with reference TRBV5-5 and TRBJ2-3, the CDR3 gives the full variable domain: DAGVTQSPTHLIKTRGQQVTLRCSPISGHKSVSWYQQVLGQGPQFIFQYYEKEERGRGNFPDRFSARQFPNYSSELNVNALLLGDSALYLCASSLSQGGDTQYFGPGTRLTVL.

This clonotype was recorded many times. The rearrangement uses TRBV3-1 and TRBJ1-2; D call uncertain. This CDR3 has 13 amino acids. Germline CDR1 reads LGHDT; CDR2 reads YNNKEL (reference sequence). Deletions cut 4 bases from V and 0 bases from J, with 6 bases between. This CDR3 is CASSRDANYGYTF. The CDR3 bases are TGTGCCAGCAGCCGGGATGCTAACTATGGCTACACCTTC.

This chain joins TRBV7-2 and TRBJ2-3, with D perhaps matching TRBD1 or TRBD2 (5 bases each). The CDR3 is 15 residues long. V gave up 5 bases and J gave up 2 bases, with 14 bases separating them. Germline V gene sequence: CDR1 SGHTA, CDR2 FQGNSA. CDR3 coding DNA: TGTGCCAGCAGCCTTTCGACCGGGGCCACAGATACGCAGTATTTT. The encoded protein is CASSLSTGATDTQYF.

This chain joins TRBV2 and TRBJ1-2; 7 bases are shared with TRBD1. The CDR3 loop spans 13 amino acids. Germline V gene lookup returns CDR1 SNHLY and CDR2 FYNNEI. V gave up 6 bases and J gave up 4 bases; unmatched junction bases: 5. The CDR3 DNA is TGTGCCAGCAGGCCGACAGGGAGCTATGGCTACACCTTC. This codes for CASRPTGSYGYTF.

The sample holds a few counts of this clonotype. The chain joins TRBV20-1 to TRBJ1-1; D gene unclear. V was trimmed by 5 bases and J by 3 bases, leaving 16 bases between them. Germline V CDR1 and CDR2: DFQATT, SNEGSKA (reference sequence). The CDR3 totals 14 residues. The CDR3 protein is CSAPMTGFYTEAFF. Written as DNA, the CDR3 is TGCAGTGCTCCGATGACCGGTTTTTACACTGAAGCTTTCTTT.

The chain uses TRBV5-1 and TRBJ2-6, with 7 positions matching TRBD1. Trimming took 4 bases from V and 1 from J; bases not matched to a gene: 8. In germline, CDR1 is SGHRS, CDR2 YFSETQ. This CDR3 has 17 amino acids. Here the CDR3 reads CASSRKGAPSGANVLTF. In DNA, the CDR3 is TGCGCCAGCAGCAGGAAGGGGGCTCCATCTGGGGCCAACGTCCTGACTTTC. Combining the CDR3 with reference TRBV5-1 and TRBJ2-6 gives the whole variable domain KAGVTQTPRYLIKTRGQQVTLSCSPISGHRSVSWYQQTPGQGLQFLFEYFSETQRNKGNFPGRFSGRQFSNSRSEMNVSTLELGDSALYLCASSRKGAPSGANVLTFGAGSRLTVL.

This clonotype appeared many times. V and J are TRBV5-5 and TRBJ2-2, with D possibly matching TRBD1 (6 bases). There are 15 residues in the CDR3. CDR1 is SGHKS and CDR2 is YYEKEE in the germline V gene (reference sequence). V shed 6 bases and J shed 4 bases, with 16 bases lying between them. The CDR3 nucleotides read TGTGCCAGCACGCTTGGAGCAGGGGTCACCGGGGAGCTGTTTTTT. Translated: CASTLGAGVTGELFF.

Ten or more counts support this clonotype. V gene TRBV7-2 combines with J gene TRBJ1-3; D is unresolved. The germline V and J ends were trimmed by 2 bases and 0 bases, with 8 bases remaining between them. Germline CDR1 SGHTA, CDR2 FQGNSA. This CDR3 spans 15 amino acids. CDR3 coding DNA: TGTGCCAGCAGCTTAAGACACCTCTCTGGAAACACCATATATTTT. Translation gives CASSLRHLSGNTIYF.

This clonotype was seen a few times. The DNA of the CDR3 is TGTGCCAGCAGTTACAGGGTCGCTGAGCAGTTCTTC. This codes for CASSYRVAEQFF. The chain couples TRBV28 to TRBJ2-1, with TRBD1 as a possible D gene (6 bases). Trimming pared 4 bases from V and 9 bases from J, leaving 10 bases between. This CDR3 has 12 residues. Germline lookup yields CDR1 MDHEN and CDR2 SYDVKM.

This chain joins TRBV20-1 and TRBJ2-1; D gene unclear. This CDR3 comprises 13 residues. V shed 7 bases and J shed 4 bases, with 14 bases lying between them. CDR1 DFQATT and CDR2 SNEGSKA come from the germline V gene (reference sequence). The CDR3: CSEKTANYNEQFF. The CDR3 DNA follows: TGCAGTGAAAAGACCGCGAATTACAATGAGCAGTTCTTC.

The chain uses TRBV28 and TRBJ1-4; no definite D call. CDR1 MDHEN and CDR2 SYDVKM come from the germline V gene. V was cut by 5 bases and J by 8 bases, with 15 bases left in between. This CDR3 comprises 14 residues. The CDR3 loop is CASSSSRGREKLFF. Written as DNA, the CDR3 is TGTGCCAGCAGTAGCAGTCGGGGTAGGGAAAAACTGTTTTTT.

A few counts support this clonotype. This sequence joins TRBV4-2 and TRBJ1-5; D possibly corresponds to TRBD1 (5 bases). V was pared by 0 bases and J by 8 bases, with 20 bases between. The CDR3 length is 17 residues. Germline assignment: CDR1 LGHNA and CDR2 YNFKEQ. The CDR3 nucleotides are TGTGCCAGCAGCCAAGATAAGCTCTCGGGGGTGAGCAAGCCCCAGCATTTT. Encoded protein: CASSQDKLSGVSKPQHF.

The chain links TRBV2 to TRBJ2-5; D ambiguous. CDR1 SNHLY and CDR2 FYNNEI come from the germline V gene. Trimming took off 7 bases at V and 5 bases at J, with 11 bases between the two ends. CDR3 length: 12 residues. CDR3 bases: TGTGCCAGCACCTCTTACGGGGAGACCCAGTACTTC. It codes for CASTSYGETQYF.

CDR3 DNA sequence: TGTGCCAGCTCACCACCTGGCGGGATGGAGACCCAGTACTTC. Its translation: CASSPPGGMETQYF. V and J are TRBV18 and TRBJ2-5; D may be TRBD2 (6 bases). CDR3 length: 14 residues. CDR1 is KGHSH, CDR2 LQKENI, per germline. V lost 0 bases and J 5 bases, leaving 10 bases between the germline ends.

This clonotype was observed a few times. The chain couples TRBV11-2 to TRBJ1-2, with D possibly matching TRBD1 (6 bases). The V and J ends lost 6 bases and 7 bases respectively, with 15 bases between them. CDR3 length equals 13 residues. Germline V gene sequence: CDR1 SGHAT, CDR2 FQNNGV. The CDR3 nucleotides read TGTGCCAGCAGTCGAACAGGGTGGGGTGGCTACACCTTC. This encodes CASSRTGWGGYTF.